Listed below are T cell receptor beta chains from one sample, sequenced in a study of post-analysis software for immune sequencing data. Each CDR3 protein is one row after TCRdb ran MiXCR on the PCR reads. In the table there are about 540,000 distinct CDR3 sequences, approximately 31% of which are singletons. Sequenced material: blood. These TCRs come from a girl aged 2-17 years with multiple sclerosis. Each CDR3 is given with its conserved first and last residue. Fields, in order: D gene, V gene, J gene, clone size, CDR3 DNA, CDR3 protein. The D gene is left open where the match is weak. The size field is filled for only some rows; it gives once, few, many or a size class.

-	TRBV29-1	TRBJ1-2	few	TGCAGCGTTGAAGATCGTCAGGGAGGGGGGCTTGTCTATGGCTACACCTTC	CSVEDRQGGGLVYGYTF
-	TRBV20-1	TRBJ2-7	once	TGCAGTGCTAGAACCGCTAGGTCCTACGAGCAGTACTTC	CSARTARSYEQYF
-	TRBV2	TRBJ1-1	-	TGTGCCAGCAGTGAGCTGGGGCAGGGTCAAACTGAAGCTTTCTTT	CASSELGQGQTEAFF
-	TRBV29-1	TRBJ1-1	-	TGCAGCGTTGAGCAGCGCACTGAAGCTTTCTTT	CSVEQRTEAFF
TRBD2	TRBV5-6	TRBJ2-3	-	TGTGCCAGCAGCCCGGAGTTGCGGGGGAGGGCAGATACGCAGTATTTT	CASSPELRGRADTQYF
-	TRBV12-3/TRBV12-4	TRBJ2-2	few	TGTGCCAGCACCAGCCGGGACACCGGGGAGCTGTTTTTT	CASTSRDTGELFF
-	TRBV3-1	TRBJ1-1	-	TGTGCCAGCAGCCCCCTGGTAATCTTTGAGGACACTGAAGCTTTCTTT	CASSPLVIFEDTEAFF
TRBD1	TRBV5-1	TRBJ1-4	few	TGCGCCAGCAGCTGGCCAACAGGGGCGGCAACTAATGAAAAACTGTTTTTT	CASSWPTGAATNEKLFF
-	TRBV5-5	TRBJ2-7	-	TGTGCCAGCACCGAACTACAGGGTCTGGAGCAGTACTTC	CASTELQGLEQYF
-	TRBV12-3/TRBV12-4	TRBJ2-7	-	TGTGCCAGCAGTTTTGAACGCTCCTACGAGCAGTACTTC	CASSFERSYEQYF
TRBD1	TRBV20-1	TRBJ1-5	few	TGCAGTGCTAGGAGGCCTTCTACCCGTGGGACAGGGGGTCAGCCCCAGCATTTT	CSARRPSTRGTGGQPQHF
TRBD1	TRBV20-1	TRBJ2-7	-	TGCAGTGCCAATCGTCGACAGGGATACAATGAGCAGTACTTC	CSANRRQGYNEQYF
-	TRBV7-6	TRBJ2-1	few	TGTGCCAGCAGCTTAGATTTCTTAGGTCAGGGGGGTGAGCAGTTCTTC	CASSLDFLGQGGEQFF
TRBD1	TRBV29-1	TRBJ2-3	-	TGCAGCGGCGAACAGGGGGCCGGGGATACGCAGTATTTT	CSGEQGAGDTQYF
-	TRBV20-1	TRBJ2-7	-	TGCAGTGCTTCCCCTCTTGCCTACGAGCAGTACTTC	CSASPLAYEQYF
-	TRBV5-1	TRBJ2-2	-	TGCGCCAGCAGCTTGGCCTCGGACTGGGGAAACACCGGGGAGCTGTTTTTT	CASSLASDWGNTGELFF
-	TRBV2	TRBJ2-1	few	TGTGCCAGCAGTGAAGAGGGAATAGCGCGCCTCGAGCAGTTCTTC	CASSEEGIARLEQFF
TRBD2	TRBV4-2	TRBJ2-5	-	TGTGCCAGCAGCCAAGCAAAAGCGGGGGCGCGTGAGCAGTACTTC	CASSQAKAGAREQYF
TRBD2	TRBV20-1	TRBJ2-3	-	TGCAGTGCTAGGCCACTAGCGGTCACAGATACGCAGTATTTT	CSARPLAVTDTQYF
-	TRBV20-1	TRBJ1-1	few	TGCAGTGCTAGTTCTTCTCGGGTTGGAGGAACTGAAGCTTTCTTT	CSASSSRVGGTEAFF
TRBD1	TRBV27	TRBJ1-6	few	TGTGCCAGCAGTTCAGGGGGCCCAAGGACACCCCTCCACTTT	CASSSGGPRTPLHF
-	TRBV12-3/TRBV12-4	TRBJ2-3	once	TGTGCCAGCAGTGAAACGACAGATGCGCAGTATTTT	CASSETTDAQYF
TRBD2	TRBV5-1	TRBJ2-1	few	TGCGCCAGCAGGCACCTTGGGACTAGCGGGAATGAGCAGTTCTTC	CASRHLGTSGNEQFF
-	TRBV5-1	TRBJ1-2	-	TGCGCCAGCAGCTTCCCGAACAGGGAGGGTGGCTACACCTTC	CASSFPNREGGYTF
-	TRBV20-1	TRBJ2-5	-	TGCAGCCTGGGGGGGCCTCCGAAAGAGACCCAGTACTTC	CSLGGPPKETQYF
-	TRBV18	TRBJ1-4	few	TGTGCCAGCTCACCTTCTATCGGGCGCGGTGATGAAAAACTGTTTTTT	CASSPSIGRGDEKLFF
-	TRBV2	TRBJ1-5	-	TGTGCCAGCAGCCCCCCGGAAACCCGGCTCCCCCAGCATTTT	CASSPPETRLPQHF
-	TRBV7-9	TRBJ2-1	-	TGTGCCAGCAGCGTGACTCTTAATGAGCAGTTCTTC	CASSVTLNEQFF
TRBD1	TRBV6-6	TRBJ1-4	-	TGTGCCAGCAGTTTCCGGACAGGGGGGGCTACTAATGAAAAACTGTTTTTT	CASSFRTGGATNEKLFF
TRBD2	TRBV4-1	TRBJ2-1	-	TGCGCCAGCAGCCAGGGGACTAGCGCCAGCTATGAGCAGTTCTTC	CASSQGTSASYEQFF
TRBD2	TRBV20-1	TRBJ2-3	few	TGCAGTGCTAGCCTGGCGACTAGCGGGGGGTACACAGATACGCAGTATTTT	CSASLATSGGYTDTQYF
TRBD2	TRBV6-6	TRBJ2-1	-	TGTGCCAGCAAGGGCGGGGGGGCCCACAATGAGCAGTTCTTC	CASKGGGAHNEQFF
-	TRBV7-6	TRBJ1-2	-	TGTGCCAGCAGCTTAGCGTCCGGGCAGTTATATGGCTACACCTTC	CASSLASGQLYGYTF
-	TRBV7-6	TRBJ1-1	few	TGTGCCAGCAGCTTAGCGACGGGGATCAGAACTGAAGCTTTCTTT	CASSLATGIRTEAFF
-	TRBV10-3	TRBJ1-5	-	TGTGCCATCAGTGAGAGGCAGGGGTTTAGCAATCAGCCCCAGCATTTT	CAISERQGFSNQPQHF
-	TRBV4-2	TRBJ1-2	-	TGTGCCAGCAGCCAAGATCAGGAAAACTATGGCTACACCTTC	CASSQDQENYGYTF
-	TRBV11-2	TRBJ2-6	-	TGTGCCAGCAGCTCACTACGGGGTTCTGGGGCCAACGTCCTGACTTTC	CASSSLRGSGANVLTF
-	TRBV6-1	TRBJ1-1	-	TGTGCCAGCAGCCTCCTAAGAGGGGAAGCTTTCTTT	CASSLLRGEAFF
-	TRBV5-1	TRBJ2-1	-	TGCGCCAGCAGCCAGAACGACGGATACAATGAGCAGTTCTTC	CASSQNDGYNEQFF
-	TRBV4-1	TRBJ1-2	many	TGCGCCAGCAGCCAAGATAGCGGGTACTATGGCTACACCTTC	CASSQDSGYYGYTF
-	TRBV20-1	TRBJ2-5	-	TGCAGTGCTAGCGAACCCGACAGTTTACTTCAAGAGACCCAGTACTTC	CSASEPDSLLQETQYF
-	TRBV7-8	TRBJ1-1	few	TGTGCCAGCAGCCCCCGTCAAACAGTGAACACTGAAGCTTTCTTT	CASSPRQTVNTEAFF
TRBD1	TRBV9	TRBJ2-1	-	TGTGCCAGCAGCGTAGTACAGGGGACATACGATGAGCAGTTCTTC	CASSVVQGTYDEQFF
-	TRBV5-1	TRBJ2-5	few	TGCGCCAGCAGCTTTACGCCGGGAGAAGGGGAGACCCAGTACTTC	CASSFTPGEGETQYF
-	TRBV12-3/TRBV12-4	TRBJ2-7	-	TGTGCCGGCAGTGTTTCAGGCTACGAGCAGTACTTC	CAGSVSGYEQYF
-	TRBV29-1	TRBJ2-1	many	TGCAGCGTTGTCACAGGCGACAGGCGGAATGAGCAGTTCTTC	CSVVTGDRRNEQFF
-	TRBV7-9	TRBJ2-3	few	TGTGCCAGCAGCTCCGGACACACAGATACGCAGTATTTT	CASSSGHTDTQYF